These 29 T cell receptor beta chains share one sample of origin, sequenced in a study of blood T cell repertoires in COVID-19. Profiling relied on immunoSEQ multiplex PCR, and the TCRdb table lists in-frame clones only, not all of them. The table lists about 94,000 clones, roughly 84% of them singletons. The sequencing sample was made of peripheral blood. These receptor sequences come from a man aged 60 to 69 with acute or convalescent COVID-19.

The chain couples TRBV2 to TRBJ1-1; D unclear. From germline, CDR1 is SNHLY and CDR2 FYNNEI. V was pared by 6 bases and J by 1 base, with 15 bases between. There are 15 residues in the CDR3. The CDR3 region has the DNA TGTGCCAGCAGACTTCTTACCATAACGAACACTGAAGCTTTCTTT. Its translation: CASRLLTITNTEAFF.

The V gene is TRBV4-3, the J gene TRBJ2-1; 12 bases map to TRBD2. This CDR3 region has 15 residues. With V trimmed by 1 base and J by 8 bases, 3 bases remained unmatched. From germline, CDR1 is LGHNA and CDR2 YSLEER. The CDR3 DNA reads as TGCGCCAGCAGCCAAGCTAGCGGGGGGGCCTATGAGCAGTTCTTC. This gives the protein CASSQASGGAYEQFF.

This sequence joins TRBV24-1 and TRBJ2-5; 12 positions agree with TRBD1. The ends lost 4 bases at V and 7 bases at J; junction bases unmatched: 9. The CDR3 covers 16 residues. Germline-derived CDR1 and CDR2 are KGHDR and SFDVKD. Written as DNA, the CDR3 is TGTGCCACCAGTGACCTGGGACAGGGGGCCCTTGGGACCCAGTACTTC. Protein product: CATSDLGQGALGTQYF.

The chain combines TRBV19 with TRBJ1-5; possibly TRBD1 for D (6 bases). Per the germline V gene, CDR1 is LNHDA and CDR2 is SQIVND (reference sequence). The CDR3 has 15 amino acids. V dropped 10 bases and J dropped 2 bases, with 18 bases sitting between them. DNA of the CDR3: TGTGCCACCCAGAGGGGGGGGAATGGCAATCAGCCCCAGCATTTT. Amino acid sequence: CATQRGGNGNQPQHF.

This clone was seen once. The chain combines TRBV3-1 (or the pseudogene TRBV3-2) with TRBJ1-6; 7 bases line up with TRBD1. V shed 5 bases and J 9 bases; nucleotides not matched to a gene: 7. Germline V CDR1 and CDR2: LGHDT, YNNKEL (reference sequence). The CDR3 is 14 residues long. CDR3 DNA: TGTGCCAGCAGCATTACAGGGGTGAGTTCACCCCTCCACTTT. It is translated as CASSITGVSSPLHF.

The chain carries TRBV12-3 or TRBV12-4 and TRBJ2-7; possible D gene TRBD2, 6 bases. Trimming cost V 5 bases and J 3 bases, with 8 bases left between them. The CDR3 is made up of 12 amino acids. CDR3 amino acids: CASSRDFYEQYF. CDR3 DNA: TGTGCCAGCAGTCGGGACTTCTACGAGCAGTACTTC.

The count of this clone is one. The rearrangement links TRBV6-5 to TRBJ2-1, with D maybe TRBD1 (6 bases). With 6 bases removed from V and 3 bases from J, the gap between germline ends came to 12 bases. The germline V gene encodes CDR1 MNHEY and CDR2 SVGAGI. The CDR3 has 14 amino acids. The CDR3 nucleotides are TGTGCCAGCAGAGAGGGGGTCAGCTACAATGAGCAGTTCTTC. Its protein is CASREGVSYNEQFF.

CDR3 DNA sequence: TGTGCCAGCAGCCTAAACGGACAGGGGGACTATGGCTACACCTTC. As protein: CASSLNGQGDYGYTF. The V call is TRBV6-5, the J call TRBJ1-2; 10 nucleotides align to TRBD1. The ends lost 6 bases at V and 3 bases at J; junction bases unmatched: 7. There are 15 residues in the CDR3. CDR1 and CDR2 from the germline V gene are MNHEY and SVGAGI.

V gene TRBV5-1 combines with J gene TRBJ1-6, with 9 bases identical to TRBD1. V lost 1 base, J lost 9 bases, and 23 bases stayed unmatched. The CDR3 spans 21 residues. CDR1 and CDR2 from the germline V gene are SGHRS and YFSETQ. DNA for the CDR3: TGCGCCAGCAGCTTGCGGTTTAGGGACAGGGACCCATTTGGGTCCCTTTCACCCCTCCACTTT. Translation gives CASSLRFRDRDPFGSLSPLHF.

The chain couples TRBV25-1 to TRBJ1-3; possibly TRBD1 for D (6 bases). This CDR3 is built from 14 residues. In germline, CDR1 is MGHDK, CDR2 SYGVNS. The ends were cut back, 2 bases at V and 3 bases at J, with 8 bases in the middle. The CDR3 region is CASSETGIGNTIYF. The CDR3 DNA reads TGTGCCAGCAGTGAAACAGGGATTGGAAACACCATATATTTT.

This clone came up once. The chain has TRBV23-1 and TRBJ2-5, with 7 nucleotides matching TRBD1. TRBV23-1 is designated an ORF whose function remains uncertain. This CDR3 spans 14 amino acids. The junction had 3 bases not matched to a gene; V was cut back by 2 bases and J by 3 bases. The DNA of the CDR3 is TGCGCCAGCAGTCAAACAGGGGTAAAAGAGACCCAGTACTTC. Protein sequence: CASSQTGVKETQYF.

CDR3 protein: CASSVSQGEQPQHF. In DNA form, the CDR3 reads TGTGCCAGCAGCGTGTCCCAGGGCGAACAGCCCCAGCATTTT. The gene calls are TRBV9 and TRBJ1-5, with D possibly TRBD1 on 5 matching bases. This CDR3 comprises 14 residues. CDR1 SGDLS and CDR2 YYNGEE come from the germline V gene. V lost 2 bases to trimming and J lost 7 bases, with 13 bases between them.

The chain joins TRBV2 to TRBJ2-1; D unresolved. V was pared by 6 bases and J by 7 bases, with 16 bases between. The CDR3 totals 14 residues. Germline V lookup: CDR1 SNHLY, CDR2 FYNNEI. The CDR3 DNA reads as TGTGCCAGCAGGGTTCGGTTAGCTCGGAATGAGCAGTTCTTC. Protein product: CASRVRLARNEQFF. Full variable domain (rest looked up from reference TRBV2 and TRBJ2-1): EPEVTQTPSHQVTQMGQEVILRCVPISNHLYFYWYRQILGQKVEFLVSFYNNEISEKSEIFDDQFSVERPDGSNFTLKIRSTKLEDSAMYFCASRVRLARNEQFFGPGTRLTVL.

V is TRBV5-1 and J is TRBJ2-2; no firm D call. Trimming stripped 0 bases from V and 5 bases from J, with 14 bases between. The CDR3 has 16 residues. Germline loops: CDR1 SGHRS, CDR2 YFSETQ. The CDR3 coding sequence is TGCGCCAGCAGCTTGGCCCCGGGTATGAATACCGGGGAGCTGTTTTTT. Its protein is CASSLAPGMNTGELFF.

This clone was counted once. The chain couples TRBV28 to TRBJ2-7, with 7 bases that match TRBD1. Germline V lookup: CDR1 MDHEN, CDR2 SYDVKM. This CDR3 comprises 14 residues. The ends lost 6 bases at V and 3 bases at J; junction bases unmatched: 8. The CDR3 coding sequence is TGTGCCAGCAGAAGACAGGGCATTAACTACGAGCAGTACTTC. It specifies CASRRQGINYEQYF.

This clone was observed a handful of times. The V call is TRBV29-1, the J call TRBJ2-7; TRBD1 aligns across 7 bases. The CDR3 sequence is 12 residues long. V lost 3 bases and J lost 3; bases outside the gene matches: 2. Germline-derived CDR1 and CDR2 are SQVTM and ANQGSEA. CDR3 in DNA: TGCAGCGTTGATCAGGGGGACTACGAGCAGTACTTC. Its protein product is CSVDQGDYEQYF.

This sequence joins TRBV2 and TRBJ1-5; possible D gene TRBD1, 5 bases. Looked up from germline, CDR1 is SNHLY and CDR2 is FYNNEI. V shed 1 base and J shed 6 bases, with 16 bases lying between them. The CDR3 has 16 residues. The CDR3 sequence: CASSEDLGAPSQPQHF. The CDR3 coding sequence is TGTGCCAGCAGTGAAGATCTAGGGGCCCCGAGTCAGCCCCAGCATTTT.

This chain links TRBV5-6 with TRBJ1-1, with D hard to call. Deletions cut 3 bases from V and 3 bases from J, with 3 bases between. This CDR3 is 11 amino acids long. Per germline, CDR1 SGHDT and CDR2 YYEEEE. In DNA, the CDR3 is TGTGCCAGCAGCTCTTACACTGAAGCTTTCTTT. This gives the protein CASSSYTEAFF.

The chain joins TRBV4-1 to TRBJ1-2, with D possibly matching TRBD1 (5 bases). The CDR3 runs to 14 residues. The V end was cut by 0 bases, the J end by 8 bases, with 13 bases between. CDR1 is MGHRA, CDR2 YSYEKL, per germline. The CDR3 spells CASSQDGAGRGYTF. DNA for the CDR3: TGCGCCAGCAGCCAAGATGGGGCAGGGCGCGGCTACACCTTC.

J is TRBJ1-1 and V is TRBV6-2 or TRBV6-3; 8 bases fit TRBD1. The V segment lost 6 bases and the J segment 4 bases; nucleotides outside the gene matches: 4. The CDR3 covers 13 residues. Germline assignment: CDR1 MNHEY and CDR2 SVGEGT. Here the CDR3 DNA reads TGTGCCAGCAGCAGGGGGCGCATCACTGAAGCTTTCTTT. It is translated as CASSRGRITEAFF.

The chain recombines TRBV18 with TRBJ1-3, with D perhaps TRBD1 (6 bases). The CDR3 consists of 16 residues. V shed 3 bases and J shed 1 base, with 13 bases lying between them. Germline lookup yields CDR1 KGHSH and CDR2 LQKENI. The CDR3: CASSPQQGISGNTIYF. CDR3 in DNA: TGTGCCAGCTCACCGCAACAGGGAATATCTGGAAACACCATATATTTT. Combining the CDR3 with reference TRBV18 and TRBJ1-3 gives the whole variable domain NAGVMQNPRHLVRRRGQEARLRCSPMKGHSHVYWYRQLPEEGLKFMVYLQKENIIDESGMPKERFSAEFPKEGPSILRIQQVVRGDSAAYFCASSPQQGISGNTIYFGEGSWLTVV.

As DNA, the CDR3 is TGTGCCAGCAGTCCAGATTCCTATAATTCACCCCTCCACTTT. Protein: CASSPDSYNSPLHF. J is TRBJ1-6 and V is TRBV6-5, with no clear D. Germline values: CDR1 MNHEY, CDR2 SVGAGI. The CDR3 consists of 14 residues. V lost 5 bases and J lost 1, with 6 bases in between.

The chain uses TRBV5-6 and TRBJ2-2, with D perhaps matching TRBD1 (5 bases). CDR3 length: 16 amino acids. The germline gives CDR1 SGHDT, CDR2 YYEEEE. The V and J ends lost 1 base and 0 bases respectively, with 10 bases between them. CDR3 sequence reads: CASSLIRASNTGELFF. The DNA for the CDR3 is TGTGCCAGCAGCTTGATCAGGGCGTCGAACACCGGGGAGCTGTTTTTT.

The chain couples TRBV13 to TRBJ1-1; D unresolved. There are 13 residues in the CDR3. CDR1 PRHDT and CDR2 FYEKMQ come from the germline V gene (reference sequence). Deletions cut 4 bases from V and 4 bases from J, with 10 bases between. CDR3 nucleotide sequence: TGTGCCAGCAGCTCTGGTGGGCGCACTGAAGCTTTCTTT. It yields the protein CASSSGGRTEAFF.

The chain has TRBV7-2 and TRBJ1-2, with D unresolved. The V end lost 3 bases, the J end lost 0 bases, and 8 bases lay between the germline ends. Looked up from germline, CDR1 is SGHTA and CDR2 is FQGNSA. The CDR3 covers 14 residues. The DNA for the CDR3 is TGTGCCAGCAGCTTGTGGGCTTCTAACTATGGCTACACCTTC. It yields the protein CASSLWASNYGYTF.

Comment on this clone: This same CDR3 is encoded by further DNA sequences in the sample. This sequence joins TRBV7-3 and TRBJ2-3; 7 bases are shared with TRBD2. From germline, CDR1 is SGHTA and CDR2 FQGTGA. The CDR3 has 15 residues. Trimming removed 2 bases from V and 1 base from J; junction bases left unmatched: 3. The CDR3, as DNA: TGTGCCAGCAGCTTACTTGCGGGAGGCACAGATACGCAGTATTTT. Amino acids: CASSLLAGGTDTQYF.

The table lists this clone with a few counts. This chain uses TRBV11-2 with TRBJ1-2; no definite D call. The germline CDR1 and CDR2 sequences are SGHAT and FQNNGV. The V gene lost 5 bases and the J gene lost 8 bases, with 21 bases spanning the gap. This CDR3 spans 15 amino acids. The CDR3 region is CASSRRGDNPGGYTF. The CDR3 DNA is TGTGCCAGCAGCCGACGCGGTGATAATCCTGGGGGCTACACCTTC.

J is TRBJ1-1 and V is TRBV19; D ambiguous. Trimming removed 4 bases from V and 0 bases from J, with 9 bases in between. CDR3 size: 14 residues. Germline V gene sequence: CDR1 LNHDA, CDR2 SQIVND (reference sequence). CDR3 DNA: TGTGCCAGTAGTACTAACTACATGAACACTGAAGCTTTCTTT. This encodes CASSTNYMNTEAFF.

The chain has TRBV5-6 and TRBJ1-1; D possibly corresponds to TRBD1 (6 bases). Germline V gene data show CDR1 as SGHDT and CDR2 as YYEEEE. The CDR3 is 12 residues long. Trimming shortened V by 0 bases and J by 11 bases, and 11 bases separated the two germline ends. CDR3 nucleotides: TGTGCCAGCAGCTTGGACAGGGCTACGGCTTTCTTT. Protein sequence: CASSLDRATAFF.